This TCR beta chain was recorded in a study of T cells in Graves' hyperthyroidism and ophthalmopathy. Broader study findings: Appearing also in blood were most of the thyroid clonotypes expanded above 0.001.

The germline CDR1 and CDR2 sequences are PRHDT and FYEKMQ (reference sequence). The CDR3 is 13 amino acids. Trimming left V 5 bases short and J 3 bases short, with 11 bases between. At least ten counts were recorded for this clonotype. What it recognizes is unknown. No ophthalmopathy progression within 18 months constituted stable Graves' hyperthyroidism. Amplification of TCR beta CDR3 regions used RNA as the template. HTBI primers drove first-round RT-PCR of the TCR CDR3. TCRdb passed the multiplex PCR reads through MiXCR, listing each CDR3 protein once. The table has around 760,000 distinct CDR3 sequences, roughly a third seen once.

The receptor was isolated from a woman in her 40s with Graves' hyperthyroidism. Sequencing was done on a sample of blood. The gene calls are TRBV13 and TRBJ2-7; D is unclear. Here the CDR3 reads CASSKSPNYEQYF. CDR3 coding DNA: TGTGCCAGCAGCAAATCCCCAAACTACGAGCAGTACTTC. Complete variable domain (other parts from reference TRBV13 and TRBJ2-7): AAGVIQSPRHLIKEKRETATLKCYPIPRHDTVYWYQQGPGQDPQFLISFYEKMQSDKGSIPDRFSAQQFSDYHSELNMSSLELGDSALYFCASSKSPNYEQYFGPGTRLTVT.